This TCR beta chain derives from a study of OX40 agonist ivuxolimab in advanced cancers. As concerns this clone: What it binds is not known.

The germline V gene encodes CDR1 SQVTM and CDR2 ANQGSEA. CDR3 length: 16 residues. Between the trimmed V and J ends, which lost 6 bases and 0 bases, there was a span of 20 bases. Generated by immunoSEQ multiplex PCR, the TCRdb table keeps only in-frame clones and is missing some. The sample holds about 50,000 clones, 75% to 80% seen once. Findings of the study overall: CD4+ and CD8+ T cells in blood underwent clonal expansion by week 6 at 0.1 to 3.0 mg/kg. Some patients without response likewise showed low normalized clonal expansion. Antigen targets of the expanded peripheral T cells went undetermined.

The receptor was derived from an adult with an advanced solid tumor such as melanoma, head and neck, liver or kidney cancer. The input for sequencing was CD4+ or CD8+ T cells sorted from blood, taken in a trial of the OX40 agonist ivuxolimab. This sequence joins TRBV29-1 and TRBJ1-2; D is possibly TRBD1 (5 bases). The CDR3 region is CSVIRDPDTTNYGYTF. The CDR3 DNA follows: TGCAGCGTGATCCGGGACCCAGACACCACTAACTATGGCTACACCTTC.